These T cell receptor beta chains were read from a single sample in a study of blood T cell repertoires in COVID-19. Using immunoSEQ multiplex PCR, the repertoire was profiled, and TCRdb retains in-frame clones only, with some absent. This sample yields about 250,000 clones, of which roughly 80% are seen a single time; roughly 8% belongs to the top ten. Sequenced material: peripheral blood. These receptor sequences come from a woman of 80 years or more with acute or convalescent COVID-19. Both conserved end residues are part of each CDR3. Fields, in order: V gene, J gene, clone size, D gene, CDR3 protein, CDR3 DNA. D genes are given only for firm matches. The size of a clone is reported for some rows only, either as once, few or many, or as a class for expanded clones.

V gene: TRBV11-2
J gene: TRBJ1-2
clone size: -
D gene: TRBD1
CDR3 protein: CASSLPQGVGDGYTF
CDR3 DNA: TGTGCCAGCAGCTTACCGCAGGGGGTCGGTGATGGCTACACCTTC

V gene: TRBV19
J gene: TRBJ1-2
clone size: -
D gene: TRBD1
CDR3 protein: CASSIAGQGARFYGYTF
CDR3 DNA: TGTGCCAGTAGTATAGCTGGACAGGGGGCGAGGTTCTATGGCTACACCTTC

V gene: TRBV18
J gene: TRBJ2-1
clone size: -
D gene: TRBD2
CDR3 protein: CASSSLPGLAGENEQFF
CDR3 DNA: TGTGCCAGCTCATCGCTTCCGGGACTAGCGGGTGAAAATGAGCAGTTCTTC

V gene: TRBV6-1
J gene: TRBJ2-3
clone size: -
D gene: -
CDR3 protein: CASSKAFFAYGGTDTQYF
CDR3 DNA: TGTGCCAGCAGTAAAGCCTTTTTTGCCTACGGCGGTACAGATACGCAGTATTTT

V gene: TRBV7-9
J gene: TRBJ2-1
clone size: -
D gene: TRBD2
CDR3 protein: CASSLDVRLAGGNEQFF
CDR3 DNA: TGTGCCAGCAGCTTAGATGTTCGGCTAGCGGGTGGCAATGAGCAGTTCTTC

V gene: TRBV7-2
J gene: TRBJ2-5
clone size: once
D gene: TRBD2
CDR3 protein: CASSLAGTNQETQYF
CDR3 DNA: TGTGCCAGCAGCTTAGCCGGGACTAACCAAGAGACCCAGTACTTC

V gene: TRBV7-2
J gene: TRBJ2-6
clone size: few
D gene: TRBD2
CDR3 protein: CASSPSGRFGANVLTF
CDR3 DNA: TGTGCCAGCAGCCCTAGCGGGAGGTTTGGGGCCAACGTCCTGACTTTC

V gene: TRBV4-2
J gene: TRBJ1-5
clone size: -
D gene: TRBD1
CDR3 protein: CASSLRGDSNQPQHF
CDR3 DNA: TGTGCCAGCAGCCTCAGGGGGGATAGCAATCAGCCCCAGCATTTT

V gene: TRBV28
J gene: TRBJ1-2
clone size: -
D gene: TRBD1
CDR3 protein: CASRYRGVYGYTF
CDR3 DNA: TGTGCCAGCAGATACAGGGGAGTCTATGGCTACACCTTC

V gene: TRBV10-1
J gene: TRBJ2-7
clone size: -
D gene: TRBD2
CDR3 protein: CASSVTSGGLSSYEQYF
CDR3 DNA: TGCGCCAGCAGTGTGACTAGCGGGGGCCTGAGCTCCTACGAGCAGTACTTC

V gene: TRBV29-1
J gene: TRBJ2-3
clone size: -
D gene: TRBD1
CDR3 protein: CSVAGTGGGTDTQYF
CDR3 DNA: TGCAGCGTCGCCGGGACAGGGGGGGGCACAGATACGCAGTATTTT

V gene: TRBV6-5
J gene: TRBJ1-5
clone size: once
D gene: TRBD1
CDR3 protein: CASSNRQGAGQPQHF
CDR3 DNA: TGTGCCAGCAGTAACCGACAGGGGGCAGGGCAGCCCCAGCATTTT

V gene: TRBV11-2
J gene: TRBJ1-1
clone size: -
D gene: TRBD1
CDR3 protein: CASSLGGTGLGMKEAFF
CDR3 DNA: TGTGCCAGCAGCTTAGGAGGGACAGGGTTGGGTATGAAGGAAGCTTTCTTT

V gene: TRBV27
J gene: TRBJ2-5
clone size: -
D gene: -
CDR3 protein: CASSLSGQWGQETQYF
CDR3 DNA: TGTGCCAGCAGTTTATCGGGACAATGGGGGCAAGAGACCCAGTACTTC

V gene: TRBV18
J gene: TRBJ1-5
clone size: -
D gene: -
CDR3 protein: CASSTINQPQHF
CDR3 DNA: TGTGCCAGCTCAACTATAAATCAGCCCCAGCATTTT

V gene: TRBV10-2
J gene: TRBJ1-1
clone size: -
D gene: TRBD1
CDR3 protein: CASSEFEWDRGLLRDGAFF
CDR3 DNA: TGCGCCAGCAGTGAGTTCGAGTGGGACAGGGGGCTCCTCCGGGACGGAGCTTTCTTT

V gene: TRBV6-2/TRBV6-3
J gene: TRBJ2-2
clone size: -
D gene: TRBD1
CDR3 protein: CASSYEEGQGYTGELFF
CDR3 DNA: TGTGCCAGCAGTTATGAAGAGGGACAGGGGTACACCGGGGAGCTGTTTTTT

V gene: TRBV19
J gene: TRBJ2-5
clone size: -
D gene: -
CDR3 protein: CASTPSPGSETQYF
CDR3 DNA: TGTGCCAGTACCCCCTCCCCGGGGTCGGAGACCCAGTACTTC

V gene: TRBV5-8
J gene: TRBJ1-5
clone size: -
D gene: -
CDR3 protein: CASSDGTRGNNQPQHF
CDR3 DNA: TGTGCCAGCAGCGACGGGACACGCGGAAACAATCAGCCCCAGCATTTT

V gene: TRBV29-1
J gene: TRBJ1-1
clone size: -
D gene: -
CDR3 protein: CSYRDGNTEAFF
CDR3 DNA: TGCAGCTACAGGGACGGGAACACTGAAGCTTTCTTT

V gene: TRBV11-3
J gene: TRBJ1-6
clone size: -
D gene: -
CDR3 protein: CASSDTGNSPLHF
CDR3 DNA: TGTGCCAGCAGCGATACAGGGAATTCACCCCTCCACTTT

V gene: TRBV7-9
J gene: TRBJ1-1
clone size: -
D gene: -
CDR3 protein: CASSPLSEAFF
CDR3 DNA: TGTGCCAGCAGCCCCCTTTCTGAAGCTTTCTTT

V gene: TRBV11-1
J gene: TRBJ2-3
clone size: -
D gene: TRBD2
CDR3 protein: CASTKRESDTDTQYF
CDR3 DNA: TGTGCCAGCACCAAGCGGGAGTCGGACACAGATACGCAGTATTTT

V gene: TRBV3-1/TRBV3-2
J gene: TRBJ2-2
clone size: -
D gene: -
CDR3 protein: CASSQGTANTGELFF
CDR3 DNA: TGTGCCAGCAGCCAAGGGACAGCGAACACCGGGGAGCTGTTTTTT

V gene: TRBV27
J gene: TRBJ2-1
clone size: -
D gene: -
CDR3 protein: CATGRLGYNNEQFF
CDR3 DNA: TGTGCCACCGGGAGACTAGGATATAACAATGAGCAGTTCTTC

V gene: TRBV6-5
J gene: TRBJ1-1
clone size: -
D gene: -
CDR3 protein: CASTGRGNTEAFF
CDR3 DNA: TGTGCCAGCACTGGACGGGGGAACACTGAAGCCTTCTTT

V gene: TRBV6-2/TRBV6-3
J gene: TRBJ2-5
clone size: -
D gene: -
CDR3 protein: CASSRPTGAQYF
CDR3 DNA: TGTGCCAGCAGTAGGCCCACCGGGGCCCAGTACTTC

V gene: TRBV5-1
J gene: TRBJ1-3
clone size: -
D gene: -
CDR3 protein: CASSLDGAGGNTIYF
CDR3 DNA: TGCGCCAGCAGCTTGGATGGGGCAGGTGGAAACACCATATATTTT

V gene: TRBV30
J gene: TRBJ2-2
clone size: -
D gene: TRBD2
CDR3 protein: CAWSVPTSGNTGELFF
CDR3 DNA: TGTGCCTGGAGTGTACCGACTAGCGGCAACACCGGGGAGCTGTTTTTT

V gene: TRBV24-1
J gene: TRBJ1-3
clone size: -
D gene: TRBD1
CDR3 protein: CATSDLTGQGLGNTIYF
CDR3 DNA: TGTGCCACCAGTGATTTGACGGGACAGGGTCTTGGAAACACCATATATTTT

V gene: TRBV29-1
J gene: TRBJ1-3
clone size: -
D gene: TRBD1
CDR3 protein: CSVAVGDRGNTIYF
CDR3 DNA: TGCAGCGTCGCCGTCGGGGACAGGGGTAACACCATATATTTT

V gene: TRBV3-1/TRBV3-2
J gene: TRBJ2-5
clone size: -
D gene: TRBD2
CDR3 protein: CASSRLAGGETQYF
CDR3 DNA: TGTGCCAGCAGCCGACTAGCGGGGGGGGAGACCCAGTACTTC

V gene: TRBV9
J gene: TRBJ1-1
clone size: -
D gene: TRBD1
CDR3 protein: CASSWDRGGTEAFF
CDR3 DNA: TGTGCCAGCAGCTGGGACAGGGGAGGGACTGAAGCTTTCTTT

V gene: TRBV6-1
J gene: TRBJ1-2
clone size: -
D gene: TRBD1
CDR3 protein: CASSEAQGTGYTF
CDR3 DNA: TGTGCCAGCAGTGAGGCACAGGGGACTGGCTACACCTTC

V gene: TRBV7-2
J gene: TRBJ2-7
clone size: -
D gene: TRBD1
CDR3 protein: CASSSRKDRGEQRRYEQYF
CDR3 DNA: TGTGCCAGCAGCTCACGAAAGGACAGGGGTGAACAGAGGCGCTACGAGCAGTACTTC

V gene: TRBV19
J gene: TRBJ2-5
clone size: -
D gene: -
CDR3 protein: CASSIGQGGVETQYF
CDR3 DNA: TGTGCCAGTAGTATTGGGCAGGGGGGAGTAGAGACCCAGTACTTC

V gene: TRBV23-1
J gene: TRBJ1-5
clone size: -
D gene: -
CDR3 protein: CASAGQPQHF
CDR3 DNA: TGCGCCAGCGCAGGTCAGCCCCAGCATTTT

V gene: TRBV7-2
J gene: TRBJ2-1
clone size: -
D gene: -
CDR3 protein: CASSLVHNNEQFF
CDR3 DNA: TGTGCCAGCAGCTTAGTACACAACAATGAGCAGTTCTTC

V gene: TRBV20-1
J gene: TRBJ1-2
clone size: -
D gene: -
CDR3 protein: CSAIEGASDYGYTF
CDR3 DNA: TGCAGTGCTATTGAAGGGGCGAGCGACTATGGCTACACCTTC

V gene: TRBV4-2
J gene: TRBJ1-1
clone size: once
D gene: -
CDR3 protein: CASSQDWSLITEAFF
CDR3 DNA: TGTGCCAGCAGCCAAGATTGGTCACTGATAACTGAAGCTTTCTTT

V gene: TRBV5-4
J gene: TRBJ1-5
clone size: once
D gene: -
CDR3 protein: CASSLAGYPSQPQHF
CDR3 DNA: TGTGCCAGCAGCTTAGCGGGTTATCCCAGCCAGCCCCAGCATTTT

V gene: TRBV27
J gene: TRBJ1-2
clone size: -
D gene: -
CDR3 protein: CASSSNTQGLAGGYTF
CDR3 DNA: TGTGCCAGCAGTTCAAACACCCAGGGACTCGCCGGTGGCTACACCTTC

V gene: TRBV7-3
J gene: TRBJ2-1
clone size: -
D gene: TRBD2
CDR3 protein: CASSLYGRASYNEQFF
CDR3 DNA: TGTGCCAGCAGCTTATACGGGAGGGCGTCCTACAATGAGCAGTTCTTC

V gene: TRBV24-1
J gene: TRBJ1-2
clone size: -
D gene: TRBD1
CDR3 protein: CATSAIIPGQGAHGYTF
CDR3 DNA: TGTGCCACCAGTGCAATTATCCCGGGACAGGGGGCCCATGGCTACACCTTC

V gene: TRBV4-1
J gene: TRBJ1-2
clone size: -
D gene: TRBD1
CDR3 protein: CASSQGPWTGGPAGYTF
CDR3 DNA: TGCGCCAGCAGCCAAGGCCCATGGACAGGGGGACCAGCCGGCTACACCTTC

V gene: TRBV30
J gene: TRBJ2-7
clone size: -
D gene: TRBD2
CDR3 protein: CAWIHPGLAGYEQYF
CDR3 DNA: TGTGCCTGGATACATCCCGGACTAGCGGGATACGAGCAGTACTTC

V gene: TRBV18
J gene: TRBJ2-1
clone size: -
D gene: -
CDR3 protein: CASSPSRPWKSSYNEQFF
CDR3 DNA: TGTGCCAGCTCACCATCGAGGCCCTGGAAAAGCTCCTACAATGAGCAGTTCTTC

V gene: TRBV7-2
J gene: TRBJ1-2
clone size: -
D gene: -
CDR3 protein: CASSTQGQGAFYGYTF
CDR3 DNA: TGTGCCAGCAGCACCCAGGGACAAGGAGCCTTCTATGGCTACACCTTC

V gene: TRBV7-9
J gene: TRBJ1-5
clone size: once
D gene: TRBD1
CDR3 protein: CASSGPGQFSNQPQHF
CDR3 DNA: TGTGCCAGCAGCGGCCCGGGACAGTTTAGCAATCAGCCCCAGCATTTT

V gene: TRBV25-1
J gene: TRBJ1-1
clone size: -
D gene: -
CDR3 protein: CASKIDLNTEAFF
CDR3 DNA: TGTGCCAGCAAGATAGACTTGAACACTGAAGCTTTCTTT

V gene: TRBV27
J gene: TRBJ2-7
clone size: -
D gene: -
CDR3 protein: CAGHVGGGCEQYF
CDR3 DNA: TGTGCCGGCCATGTCGGTGGGGGCTGCGAGCAGTACTTC

V gene: TRBV7-3
J gene: TRBJ2-5
clone size: -
D gene: -
CDR3 protein: CASSLMASSLETQYF
CDR3 DNA: TGTGCCAGCAGCTTAATGGCCAGTTCCCTAGAGACCCAGTACTTC

V gene: TRBV6-1
J gene: TRBJ1-2
clone size: -
D gene: -
CDR3 protein: CASSEYRPNYGYTF
CDR3 DNA: TGTGCCAGCAGTGAATACAGACCTAACTATGGCTACACCTTC

V gene: TRBV28
J gene: TRBJ2-1
clone size: -
D gene: TRBD2
CDR3 protein: CASSFSPGLAGEQFF
CDR3 DNA: TGTGCCAGCAGTTTTTCCCCGGGACTAGCTGGTGAGCAGTTCTTC

V gene: TRBV6-5
J gene: TRBJ1-1
clone size: -
D gene: -
CDR3 protein: CASRGGTEAFF
CDR3 DNA: TGTGCCAGCAGGGGGGGCACTGAAGCTTTCTTT

V gene: TRBV19
J gene: TRBJ2-1
clone size: once
D gene: TRBD2
CDR3 protein: CASRDSGLAGYNEQFF
CDR3 DNA: TGTGCCAGTAGGGACTCTGGGCTAGCGGGGTACAATGAGCAGTTCTTC

V gene: TRBV2
J gene: TRBJ2-7
clone size: -
D gene: TRBD1
CDR3 protein: CASSGGTGAYEQYF
CDR3 DNA: TGTGCCAGCAGTGGAGGGACAGGGGCCTACGAGCAGTACTTC

V gene: TRBV11-2
J gene: TRBJ2-3
clone size: -
D gene: -
CDR3 protein: CASSLATGGTDTQYF
CDR3 DNA: TGTGCCAGCAGCTTAGCCACCGGGGGCACAGATACGCAGTATTTT

V gene: TRBV6-5
J gene: TRBJ2-7
clone size: few
D gene: -
CDR3 protein: CASSSAGRGYEQYF
CDR3 DNA: TGTGCCAGCAGTTCGGCGGGCAGGGGATACGAGCAGTACTTC